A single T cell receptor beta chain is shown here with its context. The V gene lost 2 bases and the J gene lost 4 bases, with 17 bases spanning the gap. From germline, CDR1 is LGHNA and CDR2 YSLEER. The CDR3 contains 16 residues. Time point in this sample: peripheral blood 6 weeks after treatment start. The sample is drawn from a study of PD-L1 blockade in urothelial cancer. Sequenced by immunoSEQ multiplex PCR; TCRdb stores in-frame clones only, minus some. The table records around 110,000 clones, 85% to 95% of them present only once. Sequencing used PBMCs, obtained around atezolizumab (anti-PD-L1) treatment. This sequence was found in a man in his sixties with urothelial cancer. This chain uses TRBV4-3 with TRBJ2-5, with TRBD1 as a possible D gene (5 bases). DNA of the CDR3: TGCGCCAGCAGCCAAACGGCTGTAGGGGTGGGAGAGACCCAGTACTTC. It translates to CASSQTAVGVGETQYF.